Sequencing of this T cell receptor (beta chain) was carried out in a study of cytomegalovirus exposure and HLA in healthy donors. Study-level results: Presence/absence analyses assumed roughly uniform sequencing depth across donors. A later analysis found that most CMV-associated TCR beta chains appeared HLA-restricted. A missense variant in DCLRE1C was later tied to TCR beta V- and J-gene trimming.

With respect to this clone: Antigen unknown. The same CDR3 is also encoded by other DNA sequences in this sample.

In germline, CDR1 is SGHKS, CDR2 YYEKEE (reference sequence). With 2 bases clipped from V and 2 bases from J, the junction kept 1 base outside the gene matches. This CDR3 spans 13 amino acids. Primers: 60 Vbeta forward and 13 Jbeta reverse. Generated by immunoSEQ multiplex PCR, the TCRdb table keeps only in-frame clones and is missing some. The sample has hundreds of thousands of clones; 76% are singletons. Sequencing was done on a sample of PBMCs. The TCR sequence derives from a man aged 18 to 30 in good health and CMV-seronegative. The chain employs TRBV5-5 and TRBJ2-7, with 7 bases that match TRBD2. CDR3 loop: CASSLAGPYEQYF. CDR3 nucleotides: TGTGCCAGCAGCTTAGCGGGACCCTACGAGCAGTACTTC.